A single sample is the source of the 13 T cell receptor beta chains below, sequenced in a study of cytomegalovirus exposure and HLA in healthy donors. With 60 Vbeta and 13 Jbeta primers, the PCR was carried out. The protocol was immunoSEQ multiplex PCR, while the TCRdb copy is restricted to in-frame clones and leaves out a portion. The profile covers about 180,000 clones, with about 82% appearing a single time and 1.5% to 2% taken by the ten largest. Input material: PBMCs. The receptors originated from a woman in her thirties in good health and CMV-seronegative.

This clone was counted a single time. The V call is TRBV9, the J call TRBJ2-5; 9 bases match TRBD1. Germline assignment: CDR1 SGDLS and CDR2 YYNGEE. The CDR3 sequence is 14 residues long. The trim removed 4 bases at V and 4 bases at J, leaving 5 bases unmatched. CDR3 coding DNA: TGTGCCAGCAGCTCAGACAGGGGGTCAGAGACCCAGTACTTC. The encoded protein is CASSSDRGSETQYF.

J is TRBJ1-1 and V is TRBV7-9; a weak D match, TRBD1 (5 bases). This CDR3 has 14 residues. Germline CDR1 and CDR2: SEHNR and FQNEAQ (reference sequence). V dropped 0 bases and J dropped 7 bases, with 12 bases sitting between them. CDR3 nucleotide sequence: TGTGCCAGCAGCTTAGCCGGACAAAGAGATGAAGCTTTCTTT. This translates into CASSLAGQRDEAFF.

V usage is TRBV4-1 and J usage is TRBJ1-2; 11 nucleotides line up with TRBD1. After removal of 2 bases from V and 4 bases from J, the junction contained 6 bases not matched to a gene. The CDR3 is made up of 16 amino acids. Germline V gene lookup returns CDR1 MGHRA and CDR2 YSYEKL. CDR3: CASSQIGTGGAYGYTF. The CDR3, as DNA: TGCGCCAGCAGCCAAATAGGGACAGGGGGGGCCTATGGCTACACCTTC.

V gene TRBV5-4 combines with J gene TRBJ2-3; 7 nucleotides agree with TRBD1. CDR1 and CDR2 (germline): SGHNT, YYREEE (reference sequence). The junction had 9 bases not matched to a gene; V was cut back by 3 bases and J by 5 bases. The CDR3 covers 15 residues. CDR3 nucleotides: TGTGCCAGCAGCTCAGACAGGGCCCATGGAGATACGCAGTATTTT. Protein product: CASSSDRAHGDTQYF.

V usage is TRBV7-3 and J usage is TRBJ2-3; 9 bases match TRBD2. The CDR3 length is 15 residues. Germline trimming cut 3 bases from V and 3 bases from J; bases unmatched to any gene: 4. Germline CDR1 SGHTA, CDR2 FQGTGA. The CDR3, as DNA: TGTGCCAGCAGCTTCATAGCGGGGGAGACAGATACGCAGTATTTT. Translating it yields CASSFIAGETDTQYF. The full variable domain, rest sourced from reference TRBV7-3 and TRBJ2-3, is GAGVSQTPSNKVTEKGKYVELRCDPISGHTALYWYRQSLGQGPEFLIYFQGTGAADDSGLPNDRFFAVRPEGSVSTLKIQRTERGDSAVYLCASSFIAGETDTQYFGPGTRLTVL.

The chain recombines TRBV14 with TRBJ1-1; D call uncertain. The CDR3 runs 16 residues. V gave up 0 bases and J gave up 2 bases, with 13 bases separating them. Germline V gene lookup returns CDR1 SGHDN and CDR2 FVKESK. The CDR3 DNA sequence: TGTGCCAGCAGCCAAGATCTCTTGTCAGATAACACTGAAGCTTTCTTT. Its translation is CASSQDLLSDNTEAFF.

This clone is a singleton in its sample. The genes are TRBV30 and TRBJ1-4, with D unresolved. The CDR3 sequence is 15 residues long. V gave up 1 base and J gave up 4 bases, with 13 bases separating them. Per the germline V gene, CDR1 is GTSNPN and CDR2 is SVGIG (reference sequence). This CDR3 reads CAWSGIGISNEKLFF. The CDR3 DNA sequence: TGTGCCTGGAGTGGGATCGGGATAAGTAATGAAAAACTGTTTTTT.

This chain uses TRBV11-1 with TRBJ2-1, with TRBD2 identical over 12 bases. Germline V gives CDR1 SGHAT, CDR2 FQDESV (reference sequence). CDR3 length equals 16 residues. The V segment lost 4 bases and the J segment 7 bases; nucleotides outside the gene matches: 8. CDR3 bases: TGTGCCAGCAGCTCCCGGACTAGCGGGGTGCGGAATGAGCAGTTCTTC. As protein: CASSSRTSGVRNEQFF.

The chain joins TRBV18 to TRBJ1-2, with D perhaps matching TRBD1 (5 bases). The V end was cut by 3 bases, the J end by 0 bases, with 14 bases between. This CDR3 comprises 16 residues. CDR1 KGHSH and CDR2 LQKENI come from the germline V gene. CDR3 region: CASSPIQEIANYGYTF. The CDR3 nucleotides are TGTGCCAGCTCACCGATACAGGAGATAGCTAACTATGGCTACACCTTC. The whole variable domain, filled in from reference TRBV18 and TRBJ1-2, reads NAGVMQNPRHLVRRRGQEARLRCSPMKGHSHVYWYRQLPEEGLKFMVYLQKENIIDESGMPKERFSAEFPKEGPSILRIQQVVRGDSAAYFCASSPIQEIANYGYTFGSGTRLTVV.

The chain employs TRBV19 and TRBJ2-1; 8 nucleotides line up with TRBD2. Per the germline V gene, CDR1 is LNHDA and CDR2 is SQIVND (reference sequence). The CDR3 is made up of 17 amino acids. V lost 7 bases to trimming and J lost 6 bases; unmatched junction nucleotides: 17. DNA for the CDR3: TGTGCCAGTATCTCATCGCCCGCGGTGGCGGGGGGCAATGAGCAGTTCTTC. This encodes CASISSPAVAGGNEQFF.

The genes are TRBV27 and TRBJ1-1; a weak D match, TRBD1 (5 bases). V was cut by 2 bases and J by 4 bases, with 17 bases left in between. This CDR3 is 16 amino acids long. Germline CDR1 is MNHEY and CDR2 is SMNVEV (reference sequence). The CDR3 region is CASSLQPPGISTEAFF. CDR3 nucleotide sequence: TGTGCCAGCAGTTTACAACCGCCAGGGATTTCCACTGAAGCTTTCTTT.

The chain couples TRBV2 to TRBJ2-3; 12 positions agree with TRBD1. Germline V gene lookup returns CDR1 SNHLY and CDR2 FYNNEI. J lost 6 bases, V lost 5 bases, and 6 bases had no gene match. CDR3 length: 15 amino acids. The CDR3 DNA reads TGTGCCAGCAGTCGGGACAGGGGGCGCAGGGATACGCAGTATTTT. This codes for CASSRDRGRRDTQYF.

The chain recombines TRBV5-6 with TRBJ2-7; 7 bases align to TRBD1. With 0 bases clipped from V and 5 bases from J, the junction kept 11 bases outside the gene matches. This CDR3 comprises 16 residues. Germline values: CDR1 SGHDT, CDR2 YYEEEE. In nucleotides, the CDR3 is TGTGCCAGCAGCTTGGTTCTCTGGGACAGAAATGACGAGCAGTACTTC. Amino acid sequence: CASSLVLWDRNDEQYF.